The 24 T cell receptor beta chains below were found in one sample sequenced in a study of blood T cell repertoires in COVID-19. Libraries were prepared by immunoSEQ multiplex PCR; TCRdb keeps only in-frame clonotypes and omits some of them. The data show 250,000 or so clones, roughly 85% seen once. The sequenced material came from PBMCs or T cells enriched from blood (not recorded which). The origin of the receptors is a woman in her 50s who had recovered from COVID-19.

This clone showed up just once. V and J are TRBV28 and TRBJ1-5; D not certain. Germline V gene data show CDR1 as MDHEN and CDR2 as SYDVKM. V was shortened by 10 bases and J by 4 bases, with 20 bases between the two germline ends. This CDR3 has 15 amino acids. The CDR3 here is CATTLWAGENQPQHF. The DNA of the CDR3 is TGTGCCACCACCCTCTGGGCAGGCGAGAATCAGCCCCAGCATTTT.

V gene TRBV23-1 combines with J gene TRBJ2-2, with TRBD1 matching over 8 bases. TRBV23-1 is sorted into the ORF group, with uncertain function. The CDR3 contains 18 residues. The J segment lost 5 bases and the V segment lost 1 base, leaving 12 bases of the junction unmatched. The CDR3 DNA is TGCGCCAGCAGTCAATTTGGGACTGGACAGGGAAGGACCGGGGAGCTGTTTTTT. Amino acids: CASSQFGTGQGRTGELFF.

In its sample, this clone was seen once. The chain employs TRBV28 and TRBJ2-2, with 11 nucleotides matching TRBD1. Germline loops: CDR1 MDHEN, CDR2 SYDVKM. V dropped 0 bases and J dropped 3; count of bases not matched to a gene: 0. CDR3 length: 16 residues. The DNA for the CDR3 is TGTGCCAGCAGTTTATGGGACAGGGGGCACACCGGGGAGCTGTTTTTT. Amino acids: CASSLWDRGHTGELFF.

V and J are TRBV12-5 and TRBJ2-7; 9 nucleotides line up with TRBD1. The junction had 5 bases not matched to a gene; V was cut back by 5 bases and J by 6 bases. The germline CDR1 and CDR2 sequences are LGHNT and FRNRAP. The CDR3 covers 13 residues. The CDR3 DNA sequence: TGTGCTAGTGGTCACGACAGGGGGGGCGAGCAGTACTTC. Encoded protein: CASGHDRGGEQYF.

J is TRBJ2-1 and V is TRBV14; D uncertain. In germline, CDR1 is SGHDN, CDR2 FVKESK. Trimming took off 0 bases at V and 7 bases at J, with 7 bases between the two ends. The CDR3 spans 13 residues. The CDR3 spells CASSQDNGNEQFF. The DNA of the CDR3 is TGTGCCAGCAGCCAAGATAACGGGAATGAGCAGTTCTTC.

In this sample, this clone turned up once. The V call is TRBV6-5, the J call TRBJ2-1, with a weak D call TRBD1 (6 bases). Trimming stripped 10 bases from V and 4 bases from J, with 11 bases between. The CDR3 covers 12 residues. Germline CDR1 and CDR2: MNHEY and SVGAGI. The CDR3 DNA follows: TGTGCCACAGGGACACCTTACAATGAGCAGTTCTTC. This sequence encodes CATGTPYNEQFF.

This clone was detected once. V gene TRBV10-3 combines with J gene TRBJ2-1, with D tentatively TRBD2 (5 bases). Germline assignment: CDR1 ENHRY and CDR2 SYGVKD. Trimming shortened V by 0 bases and J by 6 bases, and 12 bases separated the two germline ends. This CDR3 spans 15 amino acids. The CDR3 region is CAISESGRGFNEQFF. CDR3 bases: TGTGCCATCAGTGAGTCGGGTCGGGGTTTCAATGAGCAGTTCTTC.

The V gene is TRBV3-1 (or the pseudogene TRBV3-2), the J gene TRBJ2-3; a possible D gene is TRBD2 (5 bases). The V gene's germline CDR1 is LGHDT and CDR2 YNNKEL (reference sequence). Trimming removed 0 bases from V and 6 bases from J, with 7 bases in between. The CDR3 covers 13 residues. CDR3 region: CASSQDLADTQYF. CDR3 nucleotides: TGTGCCAGCAGCCAAGACTTAGCGGATACGCAGTATTTT.

The chain uses TRBV2 and TRBJ1-1; the D is unclear. Germline CDR1 reads SNHLY; CDR2 reads FYNNEI. CDR3 length: 15 amino acids. Trimming removed 8 bases from V and 4 bases from J, with 20 bases in between. As DNA, the CDR3 is TGTGCCAGCGGTCTCAAAGGGAGGGTAGTCACTGAAGCTTTCTTT. Translating gives CASGLKGRVVTEAFF.

The chain recombines TRBV3-1 (or the pseudogene TRBV3-2) with TRBJ2-7; maybe TRBD1 (6 bases). Per the germline V gene, CDR1 is LGHDT and CDR2 is YNNKEL (reference sequence). The CDR3 spans 14 residues. V was pared by 5 bases and J by 1 base, with 12 bases between. The CDR3 spells CASSKGQGSYEQYF. Written as DNA, the CDR3 is TGTGCCAGCAGCAAGGGTCAGGGGTCCTACGAGCAGTACTTC.

This chain connects TRBV12-3 or TRBV12-4 to TRBJ2-2, with TRBD1 identical over 7 bases. The junction had 3 bases not matched to a gene; V was cut back by 5 bases and J by 6 bases. CDR3 size: 13 residues. The CDR3 coding sequence is TGTGCCAGCAGTATGACAGGGTCCGGGGAGCTGTTTTTT. Amino acid sequence: CASSMTGSGELFF.

The chain recombines TRBV5-4 with TRBJ2-2; D is undetermined. The germline V and J ends were trimmed by 0 bases and 2 bases, with 5 bases remaining between them. Germline values: CDR1 SGHNT, CDR2 YYREEE (reference sequence). The CDR3 totals 14 residues. CDR3 residues: CASSLDRNTGELFF. CDR3 nucleotide sequence: TGTGCCAGCAGCTTGGACAGAAACACCGGGGAGCTGTTTTTT.

The chain joins TRBV28 to TRBJ1-5; 7 bases map to TRBD1. J gave up 3 bases and V 5 bases, and 7 bases lay outside the gene matches. The CDR3 contains 15 residues. Germline CDR1 and CDR2: MDHEN and SYDVKM. This chain's CDR3 is CASSTRGVANQPQHF. In nucleotides, the CDR3 is TGTGCCAGCAGTACCAGGGGGGTAGCCAATCAGCCCCAGCATTTT. Variable domain in full (rest from reference TRBV28 and TRBJ1-5): DVKVTQSSRYLVKRTGEKVFLECVQDMDHENMFWYRQDPGLGLRLIYFSYDVKMKEKGDIPEGYSVSREKKERFSLILESASTNQTSMYLCASSTRGVANQPQHFGDGTRLSIL.

V gene TRBV3-1 (or the pseudogene TRBV3-2) combines with J gene TRBJ2-5; weak D call: TRBD1 (6 bases). The CDR3 covers 14 residues. Germline V CDR1 and CDR2: LGHDT, YNNKEL (reference sequence). V gave up 1 base and J gave up 4 bases, with 10 bases separating them. CDR3 nucleotide sequence: TGTGCCAGCAGCCAAGCAACAGGGAGAGAGACCCAGTACTTC. Encoded protein: CASSQATGRETQYF.

The chain links TRBV27 to TRBJ2-7, with D possibly TRBD1 on 6 matching bases. Trimming left V 5 bases short and J 1 base short, with 21 bases between. The length of the CDR3 is 17 residues. Looked up from germline, CDR1 is MNHEY and CDR2 is SMNVEV (reference sequence). DNA of the CDR3: TGTGCCAGCAGTAGACTAACCCCCCGGACAGTTTCCTACGAGCAGTACTTC. It translates to CASSRLTPRTVSYEQYF.

This chain joins TRBV20-1 and TRBJ2-1; 10 bases are shared with TRBD2. The V gene's germline CDR1 is DFQATT and CDR2 SNEGSKA (reference sequence). The trim removed 3 bases at V and 4 bases at J, leaving 3 bases unmatched. The CDR3 covers 14 residues. This chain's CDR3 is CSASGLAAYNEQFF. The CDR3 coding sequence is TGCAGTGCTAGTGGACTAGCGGCATACAATGAGCAGTTCTTC.

The rearrangement joins TRBV19 to TRBJ1-2, with 8 bases that match TRBD1. The V segment lost 4 bases and the J segment 5 bases; nucleotides outside the gene matches: 3. The germline CDR1 and CDR2 sequences are LNHDA and SQIVND (reference sequence). CDR3 length equals 13 residues. The CDR3 DNA sequence: TGTGCCAGTAGTACCGGACAGGGTTATGGCTACACCTTC. This gives the protein CASSTGQGYGYTF.

The chain employs TRBV5-6 and TRBJ1-1; 7 nucleotides align to TRBD1. Looked up from germline, CDR1 is SGHDT and CDR2 is YYEEEE. The CDR3 is 19 amino acids. Germline trimming cut 0 bases from V and 5 bases from J; bases unmatched to any gene: 19. The chain's CDR3 is CASSLVGSPGQPLGTEAFF. The DNA for the CDR3 is TGTGCCAGCAGCTTGGTTGGTTCTCCGGGACAGCCTTTAGGGACTGAAGCTTTCTTT. Filled out from reference TRBV5-6 and TRBJ1-1, the complete variable domain reads DAGVTQSPTHLIKTRGQQVTLRCSPKSGHDTVSWYQQALGQGPQFIFQYYEEEERQRGNFPDRFSGHQFPNYSSELNVNALLLGDSALYLCASSLVGSPGQPLGTEAFFGQGTRLTVV.

The genes are TRBV7-9 and TRBJ2-7; no reliable D call. V was clipped by 0 bases and J by 5 bases, with 8 bases between them. Germline V gives CDR1 SEHNR, CDR2 FQNEAQ (reference sequence). CDR3 size: 13 residues. The chain's CDR3 is CASSLAPGDEQYF. The CDR3 DNA is TGTGCCAGCAGCTTAGCTCCGGGTGACGAGCAGTACTTC.

The chain recombines TRBV18 with TRBJ1-2; 9 nucleotides align to TRBD1. V was pared by 5 bases and J by 3 bases, with 4 bases of the junction left unmatched. The CDR3 runs 14 residues. Germline V lookup: CDR1 KGHSH, CDR2 LQKENI. For the CDR3, the DNA is TGTGCCAGCTCAGCACAGGGGGCGGACTATGGCTACACCTTC. Protein product: CASSAQGADYGYTF.

The V call is TRBV29-1, the J call TRBJ1-2, with a weak D call TRBD1 (6 bases). The CDR3 runs to 13 residues. Germline V CDR1 and CDR2: SQVTM, ANQGSEA. Trimming removed 6 bases from V and 6 bases from J, with 17 bases in between. DNA for the CDR3: TGCAGCGTCGCCCATAACGAGGGGGATGGCTACACCTTC. Translated, it gives CSVAHNEGDGYTF.

This chain uses TRBV5-6 with TRBJ2-1; possibly TRBD2 for D (5 bases). Trimming stripped 6 bases from V and 9 bases from J, with 22 bases between. The length of the CDR3 is 15 residues. Germline CDR1 is SGHDT and CDR2 is YYEEEE. The CDR3 DNA sequence: TGTGCCAGCAACTGGGAGCGCACCATGACCGGTGAGCAGTTCTTC. Protein sequence: CASNWERTMTGEQFF.

This rearrangement joins TRBV5-1 to TRBJ2-1; 14 bases map to TRBD2. J gave up 8 bases and V 4 bases, and 5 bases lay outside the gene matches. The germline V gene encodes CDR1 SGHRS and CDR2 YFSETQ. The CDR3 is 15 amino acids. The CDR3 DNA is TGCGCCAGCAGCCTTGGGACTAGCGGGAGTTATGAGCAGTTCTTC. Amino acid sequence: CASSLGTSGSYEQFF.

V is TRBV28 and J is TRBJ1-5; TRBD1 matches 9 bases. This CDR3 is built from 16 residues. The germline gives CDR1 MDHEN, CDR2 SYDVKM. V gave up 4 bases and J gave up 3 bases; unmatched junction bases: 7. For the CDR3, the DNA is TGTGCCAGCAGTTCTTGGACAGGGGCGGTCAATCAGCCCCAGCATTTT. Encoded protein: CASSSWTGAVNQPQHF.